Below, 9 T cell receptor beta chains from the same sample are listed, as sequenced in a study of T cells in Graves' hyperthyroidism and ophthalmopathy. Amplified regions were TCR beta CDR3 sequences from RNA transcripts. First-round RT-PCR of the TCR CDR3 relied on the HTBI primer set. TCRdb re-called the multiplex PCR reads through MiXCR, storing one row per CDR3 protein. The table shows a few hundred thousand distinct CDR3 sequences, with 15% to 19% occurring only once. Source material: blood. The receptors here all came from a woman younger than 30 with Graves' hyperthyroidism.

This clonotype has a count of ten or more. This chain links TRBV3-1 with TRBJ1-1; the D is unclear. This CDR3 has 14 amino acids. Germline values: CDR1 LGHDT, CDR2 YNNKEL (reference sequence). With 0 bases removed from V and 7 bases from J, the gap between germline ends came to 12 bases. DNA of the CDR3: TGTGCCAGCAGCCAAGATGCCGGGAAAGTTGAAGCTTTCTTT. Amino acids: CASSQDAGKVEAFF.

This clonotype has only a few counts. This sequence joins TRBV5-1 and TRBJ2-7; no firm D call. The V end was cut by 3 bases, the J end by 4 bases, with 5 bases between. The CDR3 extends over 11 amino acids. The germline CDR1 and CDR2 sequences are SGHRS and YFSETQ. In DNA, the CDR3 is TGCGCCAGCAGCTCCCATTACGAGCAGTACTTC. It specifies CASSSHYEQYF.

This chain uses TRBV7-9 with TRBJ2-1; 13 nucleotides agree with TRBD2. From germline, CDR1 is SEHNR and CDR2 FQNEAQ (reference sequence). The CDR3 is 18 residues long. V was pared by 6 bases and J by 8 bases, with 16 bases of the junction left unmatched. The CDR3 nucleotides read TGTGCCAGCAGACTTGGTGGACTAGCGGGAGTTGAAATCGATGAGCAGTTCTTC. It codes for CASRLGGLAGVEIDEQFF.

This clonotype was picked up many times. The chain employs TRBV7-6 and TRBJ2-3; D remains unclear. CDR3 length equals 16 residues. The V gene lost 5 bases and the J gene lost 4 bases, with 19 bases spanning the gap. In germline, CDR1 is SGHVS, CDR2 FNYEAQ. CDR3 residues: CASSPLSHSPADTQYF. CDR3 nucleotide sequence: TGTGCCAGCAGCCCCCTTAGCCACTCTCCCGCAGATACGCAGTATTTT. Drawing the rest from reference TRBV7-6 and TRBJ2-3, the complete variable domain is GAGVSQSPRYKVTKRGQDVALRCDPISGHVSLYWYRQALGQGPEFLTYFNYEAQQDKSGLPNDRFSAERPEGSISTLTIQRTEQRDSAMYRCASSPLSHSPADTQYFGPGTRLTVL.

This clonotype was seen at least ten times. The chain recombines TRBV2 with TRBJ2-7; D is perhaps TRBD1 (5 bases). The V and J ends lost 3 bases and 0 bases respectively, with 12 bases between them. Germline V lookup: CDR1 SNHLY, CDR2 FYNNEI. The CDR3 extends over 15 amino acids. CDR3 DNA: TGTGCCAGCAGTGATATGACAGCCAGCTCCTACGAGCAGTACTTC. Protein sequence: CASSDMTASSYEQYF.

This clonotype was seen more than once but under ten times. Compared with germline, one end of the junction differs, possibly owing to a read error. The DNA of the CDR3 is TGTGCCAGCTCCCCACAAGGGCCGGGAAACATTCAGTACTTC. It yields the protein CASSPQGPGNIQYF. The chain joins TRBV18 to TRBJ2-4; D is uncertain. The germline CDR1 and CDR2 sequences are KGHSH and LQKENI. CDR3 length equals 14 residues.

Ten or more counts support this clonotype. The V and J genes are TRBV27 and TRBJ2-2; D not certain. Germline loops: CDR1 MNHEY, CDR2 SMNVEV (reference sequence). The germline V and J ends were trimmed by 4 bases and 4 bases, with 7 bases remaining between them. The CDR3 extends over 13 amino acids. The CDR3 sequence: CASSWRSTGELFF. In DNA form, the CDR3 reads TGTGCCAGCAGTTGGCGAAGCACCGGGGAGCTGTTTTTT.

About this clonotype itself: A much bigger clone sits one base away, suggesting this may be a read error. This sequence joins TRBV6-2 or TRBV6-3 and TRBJ2-1, with 8 positions matching TRBD2. The CDR3 loop spans 15 amino acids. CDR1 MNHEY and CDR2 SVGEGT come from the germline V gene. The CDR3 region has the DNA TGTGCCACCAGCCGCTTAGCGGGGCCCTACAATGAGCGGTTCTTC. Its translation: CATSRLAGPYNERFF.

The rearrangement joins TRBV9 to TRBJ2-2; TRBD1 matches 11 bases. Trimming removed 3 bases from V and 4 bases from J; junction bases left unmatched: 8. CDR1 and CDR2 from the germline V gene are SGDLS and YYNGEE. CDR3 length: 17 amino acids. The CDR3 protein is CASSDSRDRGSTGELFF. The CDR3 DNA reads TGTGCCAGCAGCGACTCACGGGACAGGGGGAGCACCGGGGAGCTGTTTTTT.